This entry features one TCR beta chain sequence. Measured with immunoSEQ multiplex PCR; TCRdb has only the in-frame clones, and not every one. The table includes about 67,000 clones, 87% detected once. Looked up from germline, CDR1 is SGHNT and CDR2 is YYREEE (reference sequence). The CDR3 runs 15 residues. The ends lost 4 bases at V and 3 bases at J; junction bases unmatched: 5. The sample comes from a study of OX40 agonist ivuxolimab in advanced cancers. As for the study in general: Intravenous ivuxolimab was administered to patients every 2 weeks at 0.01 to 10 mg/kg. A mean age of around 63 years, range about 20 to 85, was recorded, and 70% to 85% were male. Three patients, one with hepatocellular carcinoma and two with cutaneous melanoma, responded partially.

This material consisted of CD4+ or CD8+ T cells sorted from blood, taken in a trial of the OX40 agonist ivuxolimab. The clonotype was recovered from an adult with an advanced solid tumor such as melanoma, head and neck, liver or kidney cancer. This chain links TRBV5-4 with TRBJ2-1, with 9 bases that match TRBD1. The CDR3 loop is CASSQGQGFYNEQFF. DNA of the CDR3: TGTGCCAGCAGCCAGGGACAGGGCTTCTACAATGAGCAGTTCTTC.